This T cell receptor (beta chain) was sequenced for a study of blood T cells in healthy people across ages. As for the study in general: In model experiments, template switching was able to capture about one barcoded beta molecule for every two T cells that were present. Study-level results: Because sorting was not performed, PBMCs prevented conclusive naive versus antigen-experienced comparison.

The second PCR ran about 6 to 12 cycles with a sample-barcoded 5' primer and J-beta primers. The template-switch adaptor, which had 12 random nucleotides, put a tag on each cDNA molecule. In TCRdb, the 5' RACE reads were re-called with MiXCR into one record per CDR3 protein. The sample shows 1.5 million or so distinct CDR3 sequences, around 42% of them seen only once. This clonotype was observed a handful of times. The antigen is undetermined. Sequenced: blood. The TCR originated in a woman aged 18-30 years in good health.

This CDR3 reads CASSLARTSGGAQETQYF. In DNA form, the CDR3 reads TGTGCCAGCAGCTTAGCGAGGACTAGCGGGGGGGCCCAAGAGACCCAGTACTTC. The V and J genes are TRBV7-9 and TRBJ2-5, with 15 bases matching TRBD2. Per the germline V gene, CDR1 is SEHNR and CDR2 is FQNEAQ (reference sequence). The CDR3 has 18 amino acids. V lost 0 bases to trimming and J lost 1 base; unmatched junction nucleotides: 3.